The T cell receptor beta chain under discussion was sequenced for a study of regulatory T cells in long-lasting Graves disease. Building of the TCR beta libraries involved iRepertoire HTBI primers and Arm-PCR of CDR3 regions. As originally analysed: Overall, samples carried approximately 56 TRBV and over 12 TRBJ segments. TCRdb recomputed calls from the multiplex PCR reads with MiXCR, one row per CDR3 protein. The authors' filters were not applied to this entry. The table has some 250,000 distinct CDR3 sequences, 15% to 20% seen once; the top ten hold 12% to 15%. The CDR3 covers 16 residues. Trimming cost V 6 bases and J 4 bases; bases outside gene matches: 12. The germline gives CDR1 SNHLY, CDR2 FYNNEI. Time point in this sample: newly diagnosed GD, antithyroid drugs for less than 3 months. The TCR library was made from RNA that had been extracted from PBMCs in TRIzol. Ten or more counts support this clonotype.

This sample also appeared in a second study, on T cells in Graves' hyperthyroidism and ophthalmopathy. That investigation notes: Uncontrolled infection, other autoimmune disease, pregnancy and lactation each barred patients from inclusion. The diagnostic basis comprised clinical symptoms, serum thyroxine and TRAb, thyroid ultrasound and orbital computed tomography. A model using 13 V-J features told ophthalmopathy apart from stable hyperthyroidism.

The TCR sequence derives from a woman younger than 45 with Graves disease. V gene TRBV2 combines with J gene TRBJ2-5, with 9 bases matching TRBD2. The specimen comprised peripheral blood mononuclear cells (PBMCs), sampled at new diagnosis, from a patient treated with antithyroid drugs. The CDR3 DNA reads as TGTGCCAGCAGAAGGAATACGGCGGGGGGGCGAGAGACCCAGTACTTC. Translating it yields CASRRNTAGGRETQYF.